A single sample gave rise to the 20 T cell receptor beta chains below, sequenced in a study of molecular identifiers for immune sequencing clone quantification. A single record per CDR3 protein comes from TCRdb applying MiXCR to the PCR reads. The sample lists some 66,000 distinct CDR3 sequences; under 20% were seen once. The specimen was naive CD8+ T cells from blood, with Jurkat cell RNA spiked in. The subset denotes: FACS-sorted CD8+CD4-CCR7+CD45RA+ naive T cells. The origin of the receptors is a human donor in good health. Some libraries in this study had Jurkat cell RNA spiked in.

This clonotype was recorded a few times. The chain employs TRBV19 and TRBJ1-6, with D possibly being TRBD1 (5 bases). The germline gives CDR1 LNHDA, CDR2 SQIVND (reference sequence). The CDR3 spans 13 residues. Trimming cost V 7 bases and J 8 bases, with 12 bases left between them. CDR3 coding DNA: TGTGCCAGTAAGACTCCAGGGTATTCACCCCTCCACTTT. It specifies CASKTPGYSPLHF.

Details on this clonotype: A much larger clonotype is one base distant, so this may be a read error. The rearrangement uses TRBV7-2 and TRBJ2-7; D ambiguous. The germline V and J ends were trimmed by 5 bases and 7 bases, with 12 bases remaining between them. The CDR3 is 12 residues long. Germline CDR1 is SGHTA and CDR2 is FQGNSA. The CDR3 loop reads CTSSPSPFEQYF. CDR3 DNA: TGTACCAGCAGCCCCTCCCCTTTTGAGCAGTACTTC.

This clonotype was picked up many times. This rearrangement joins TRBV7-9 to TRBJ1-2; 7 bases align to TRBD1. Germline values: CDR1 SEHNR, CDR2 FQNEAQ (reference sequence). V gave up 3 bases and J gave up 0 bases; unmatched junction bases: 7. CDR3 length: 16 amino acids. CDR3: CASSFTGTDANYGYTF. CDR3 coding DNA: TGTGCCAGCAGCTTTACGGGGACAGACGCTAACTATGGCTACACCTTC.

On this clonotype: Just one base apart from a much larger clone, this may be a read error. This chain links TRBV28 with TRBJ1-1; 8 bases are a match to TRBD1. Germline CDR1 is MDHEN and CDR2 is SYDVKM. The CDR3 length is 14 residues. CDR3 in amino acids: CVSRWTGQVTEAFF. The DNA for the CDR3 is TGTGTCAGCAGATGGACGGGACAGGTGACTGAAGCTTTCTTT.

This clonotype showed up many times. The chain employs TRBV13 and TRBJ2-2; the D gene is possibly TRBD2 (5 bases). Trimming pared 7 bases from V and 3 bases from J, leaving 18 bases between. Germline-derived CDR1 and CDR2 are PRHDT and FYEKMQ (reference sequence). This CDR3 has 16 residues. The CDR3 region is CASTQRREGHTGELFF. The CDR3, as DNA: TGTGCCAGCACCCAGAGGCGTGAGGGCCACACCGGGGAGCTGTTTTTT.

This clonotype was seen repeatedly, ten times or more. The rearrangement links TRBV28 to TRBJ1-5; 9 bases fit TRBD1. The ends lost 4 bases at V and 0 bases at J; junction bases unmatched: 13. CDR1 and CDR2 from the germline V gene are MDHEN and SYDVKM. The CDR3 extends over 19 amino acids. The CDR3 DNA reads as TGTGCCAGCAGTTCATTAGATGGGACAGGGCCTTATAGCAATCAGCCCCAGCATTTT. As protein: CASSSLDGTGPYSNQPQHF.

This clonotype was picked up many times. The gene calls are TRBV27 and TRBJ2-7; D gene unclear. V dropped 6 bases and J dropped 3 bases, with 18 bases sitting between them. This CDR3 comprises 15 residues. CDR1 is MNHEY and CDR2 is SMNVEV in the germline V gene (reference sequence). CDR3 sequence reads: CASSLGVTESYEQYF. CDR3 nucleotides: TGTGCCAGCAGCCTAGGAGTCACCGAAAGCTACGAGCAGTACTTC.

This clonotype occurred a few times. The genes are TRBV6-6 and TRBJ1-6; 7 bases fit TRBD1. Germline values: CDR1 MNHNY, CDR2 SVGAGI (reference sequence). The trim removed 8 bases at V and 1 base at J, leaving 14 bases unmatched. CDR3 length: 18 residues. In DNA, the CDR3 is TGTGCCAGCTCGACCGTCTCACAGGGGATTTCCTATAATTCACCCCTCCACTTT. Translated: CASSTVSQGISYNSPLHF.

The V and J genes are TRBV20-1 and TRBJ2-7; 8 bases are shared with TRBD2. V lost 3 bases and J lost 3; bases outside the gene matches: 7. Germline-derived CDR1 and CDR2 are DFQATT and SNEGSKA (reference sequence). The CDR3 runs to 14 residues. CDR3: CSASRGRSGYEQYF. The CDR3, as DNA: TGCAGTGCTAGTCGCGGGAGGAGCGGCTACGAGCAGTACTTC.

In this sample, this clonotype turned up once. A much larger clone is a single base away; this may be a read error. This chain links TRBV20-1 with TRBJ2-7; D not resolved. Germline CDR1 DFQATT, CDR2 SNEGSKA (reference sequence). The V and J ends lost 0 bases and 3 bases respectively, with 18 bases between them. The CDR3 extends over 16 amino acids. The CDR3 here is CSARDSLTGPVYEQYF. DNA of the CDR3: TGCAGTGCTAGAGACTCCTTGACTGGCCCTGTCTACGAGCAGTACTTC.

This clonotype came up many times. The chain links TRBV4-2 to TRBJ1-1; D is unresolved. Germline V CDR1 and CDR2: LGHNA, YNFKEQ. This CDR3 is built from 11 residues. V was cut by 4 bases and J by 8 bases, with 8 bases left in between. In nucleotides, the CDR3 is TGTGCCAGCAGCCGAGGACCGGAAGCTTTCTTT. Amino acid sequence: CASSRGPEAFF.

This clonotype was seen a few times. The chain couples TRBV10-1 to TRBJ2-5; TRBD2 is a possible D gene (6 bases). Germline values: CDR1 WNHNN, CDR2 SYGVQD (reference sequence). The CDR3 length is 16 residues. Trimming cost V 3 bases and J 4 bases, with 18 bases left between them. The CDR3 sequence: CASSEAPGEEGETQYF. As DNA, the CDR3 is TGCGCCAGCAGTGAAGCACCGGGAGAAGAGGGAGAGACCCAGTACTTC.

This clonotype was recorded many times. The rearrangement links TRBV7-6 to TRBJ2-2; perhaps TRBD2 as D (6 bases). CDR1 and CDR2 from the germline V gene are SGHVS and FNYEAQ. The CDR3 has 17 amino acids. Trimming cost V 1 base and J 4 bases, with 16 bases left between them. CDR3 sequence: CASSLGSGGIVTGELFF. The CDR3 coding sequence is TGTGCCAGCAGCTTAGGATCTGGCGGGATTGTCACCGGGGAGCTGTTTTTT. Variable domain in full (rest from reference TRBV7-6 and TRBJ2-2): GAGVSQSPRYKVTKRGQDVALRCDPISGHVSLYWYRQALGQGPEFLTYFNYEAQQDKSGLPNDRFSAERPEGSISTLTIQRTEQRDSAMYRCASSLGSGGIVTGELFFGEGSRLTVL.

Remarks on this clonotype: A much larger clone differs by one base, so this may be a read error. The DNA of the CDR3 is TGTGTCAGCAGTCAACTAGCGGGAGGTTACAATGAGCAGTTCTTC. Translating it yields CVSSQLAGGYNEQFF. This chain links TRBV28 with TRBJ2-1, with 12 bases aligning to TRBD2. The V gene's germline CDR1 is MDHEN and CDR2 SYDVKM. This CDR3 contains 15 residues.

At least ten counts were recorded for this clonotype. The chain uses TRBV29-1 and TRBJ2-1, with 8 bases matching TRBD2. The CDR3 is 16 amino acids. After removal of 2 bases from V and 3 bases from J, the junction contained 9 bases not matched to a gene. CDR1 and CDR2 (germline): SQVTM, ANQGSEA. CDR3 amino acids: CSVEKTSGTNYNEQFF. The CDR3 DNA is TGCAGCGTTGAAAAAACTAGCGGAACGAACTACAATGAGCAGTTCTTC.

This clonotype was observed once. The chain uses TRBV28 and TRBJ2-6, with a tentative D call TRBD1 (5 bases). This CDR3 has 20 amino acids. CDR1 MDHEN and CDR2 SYDVKM come from the germline V gene. Deletions cut 8 bases from V and 1 base from J, with 27 bases between. CDR3 sequence: CASEPLSSGSYASGANVLTF. The DNA of the CDR3 is TGTGCCAGCGAGCCCCTATCATCAGGGTCCTATGCTTCTGGGGCCAACGTCCTGACTTTC.

This clonotype turned up a few times. The chain couples TRBV7-6 to TRBJ2-2, with 7 bases lining up with TRBD1. The CDR3 spans 16 residues. Germline CDR1 SGHVS, CDR2 FNYEAQ. With V trimmed by 4 bases and J by 6 bases, 11 bases remained unmatched. Here the CDR3 DNA reads TGTGCCAGCAGCTCCTCAGGGGGTGTTCTCCCCGGGGAGCTGTTTTTT. Translation: CASSSSGGVLPGELFF.

This clonotype was found many times. The gene calls are TRBV25-1 and TRBJ2-7, with 7 bases that match TRBD1. The CDR3 totals 12 residues. Looked up from germline, CDR1 is MGHDK and CDR2 is SYGVNS. V lost 8 bases, J lost 2 bases, and 3 bases stayed unmatched. Here the CDR3 DNA reads TGTGCCAGCTCCGGACAGGCCTACGAGCAGTACTTC. Its protein product is CASSGQAYEQYF.

For this clonotype: This may be a read error: a much more frequent sequence differs by one nucleotide. The chain joins TRBV5-3 to TRBJ2-7; 7 bases fit TRBD1. TRBV5-3 carries the ORF label, with uncertain function. This CDR3 spans 15 amino acids. Unmatched junction bases numbered 15, after V lost 8 bases and J lost 4 bases. DNA of the CDR3: TGTGCCAGCGGCTCGGGGAAGGGGGCGCGGTACGAGCAGTACTTC. Translating it yields CASGSGKGARYEQYF.

The chain carries TRBV27 and TRBJ2-7, with D perhaps TRBD2 (5 bases). This CDR3 has 15 amino acids. Trimming shortened V by 7 bases and J by 2 bases, and 18 bases separated the two germline ends. Germline CDR1 and CDR2: MNHEY and SMNVEV (reference sequence). In DNA form, the CDR3 reads TGTGCCAGCACCCCGCTAGTGGGAGCCACCTACGAGCAGTACTTC. It codes for CASTPLVGATYEQYF.